Listed here are 10 T cell receptor beta chains from one sample, sequenced in a study of blood T cell repertoires in COVID-19. TCRdb's copy holds only in-frame clones and misses some; the assay was immunoSEQ multiplex PCR. The table lists some 65,000 clones, roughly 74% of them singletons. Sequencing input: peripheral blood. The receptors here all came from an elderly woman with acute or convalescent COVID-19.

This clone was seen only once. The V and J genes are TRBV7-9 and TRBJ2-3; 7 bases are shared with TRBD2. The germline CDR1 and CDR2 sequences are SEHNR and FQNEAQ (reference sequence). V shed 7 bases, J shed 1 base, and the junction held 8 bases outside the gene matches. The CDR3 consists of 15 residues. The CDR3 reads CASTLSGAGTDTQYF. The CDR3 coding sequence is TGTGCCAGCACCCTAAGCGGGGCGGGCACAGATACGCAGTATTTT. Supplemented by reference TRBV7-9 and TRBJ2-3, the full variable domain reads DTGVSQNPRHKITKRGQNVTFRCDPISEHNRLYWYRQTLGQGPEFLTYFQNEAQLEKSRLLSDRFSAERPKGSFSTLEIQRTEQGDSAMYLCASTLSGAGTDTQYFGPGTRLTVL.

In this sample, this clone turned up a few times. V usage is TRBV19 and J usage is TRBJ2-7; TRBD1 agrees at 11 bases. J gave up 5 bases and V 6 bases, and 6 bases lay outside the gene matches. The CDR3 sequence is 14 residues long. Per germline, CDR1 LNHDA and CDR2 SQIVND (reference sequence). The chain's CDR3 is CASRSGQGGHEQYF. CDR3 nucleotide sequence: TGTGCCAGTAGGTCGGGACAGGGGGGCCACGAGCAGTACTTC.

V is TRBV7-9 and J is TRBJ1-1; D is possibly TRBD1 (5 bases). The germline CDR1 and CDR2 sequences are SEHNR and FQNEAQ (reference sequence). The ends were cut back, 2 bases at V and 1 base at J, with 8 bases in the middle. The CDR3 is made up of 14 amino acids. Written as DNA, the CDR3 is TGTGCCAGCAGCTTAAACAGGAGGAACACTGAAGCTTTCTTT. Amino acids: CASSLNRRNTEAFF.

This clone was seen a handful of times. The chain's CDR3 is CASRLDGRVNTEAFF. In DNA, the CDR3 is TGTGCCAGCAGACTGGACGGGAGAGTGAACACTGAAGCTTTCTTT. The V gene is TRBV28, the J gene TRBJ1-1; the D is unclear. The CDR3 has 15 residues. Trimming cost V 6 bases and J 0 bases, with 14 bases left between them. Germline V lookup: CDR1 MDHEN, CDR2 SYDVKM.

This sequence joins TRBV3-1 (or the pseudogene TRBV3-2) and TRBJ2-5; D is uncertain. V lost 0 bases and J lost 7, with 12 bases in between. The CDR3 runs 14 residues. Germline V gives CDR1 LGHDT, CDR2 YNNKEL (reference sequence). The DNA of the CDR3 is TGTGCCAGCAGCCAAGATGTGGCGGTAGGGACCCAGTACTTC. This encodes CASSQDVAVGTQYF.

The CDR3 DNA reads as TGCGCCAGCAGCTTGACGGACAGGGGCGGAGAGACCCAGTACTTC. Its protein is CASSLTDRGGETQYF. The chain couples TRBV5-1 to TRBJ2-5, with 9 bases aligning to TRBD1. V shed 1 base, J shed 4 bases, and the junction held 5 bases outside the gene matches. This CDR3 has 15 amino acids. In germline, CDR1 is SGHRS, CDR2 YFSETQ.

A few counts support this clone. The chain's CDR3 is CASSDLTAYNSPLHF. As DNA, the CDR3 is TGTGCCAGCAGTGATTTGACTGCCTATAATTCACCCCTCCACTTT. V usage is TRBV25-1 and J usage is TRBJ1-6; D uncertain. Germline V gene data show CDR1 as MGHDK and CDR2 as SYGVNS. The CDR3 loop spans 15 amino acids. V lost 3 bases and J 2 bases, leaving 8 bases between the germline ends.

The chain joins TRBV10-3 to TRBJ2-1; D gene uncertain. V lost 10 bases and J lost 7, with 23 bases in between. The CDR3 runs to 15 residues. Germline V gene lookup returns CDR1 ENHRY and CDR2 SYGVKD. The CDR3 DNA reads TGTGCCACCATATCAACCGGGTCCCCGGAAAATGAGCAGTTCTTC. Translated, it gives CATISTGSPENEQFF.

This chain connects TRBV5-4 to TRBJ1-6; no definite D call. Trimming removed 7 bases from V and 5 bases from J, with 10 bases in between. This CDR3 is built from 13 residues. Germline V CDR1 and CDR2: SGHNT, YYREEE (reference sequence). CDR3 residues: CASGTGDNSPLHF. In DNA form, the CDR3 reads TGTGCCAGCGGTACCGGGGATAATTCACCCCTCCACTTT.

The chain is built from TRBV11-2 and TRBJ2-7, with 9 bases lining up with TRBD2. Trimming cost V 0 bases and J 7 bases; bases outside gene matches: 10. This CDR3 spans 16 amino acids. Germline V lookup: CDR1 SGHAT, CDR2 FQNNGV. CDR3 loop: CASSLDRLAGVGEQYF. CDR3 bases: TGTGCCAGCAGCTTAGATCGATTAGCGGGAGTTGGAGAGCAGTACTTC.